This T cell receptor (beta chain) was documented in a study of T-cell reconstitution after alpha-beta-depleted transplantation in children. Whole-study findings and limits: Newly generated T cells supplied most T-cell counts and diversity one year post-transplant.

In germline, CDR1 is SGHNT, CDR2 YYREEE (reference sequence). The junction had 3 bases not matched to a gene; V was cut back by 5 bases and J by 3 bases. CDR3 length: 14 amino acids. This clonotype was recorded a few times. Its specificity is not known. The library targeted TCRbeta and was prepared with unique molecular identifiers. TCRdb itself ran the PCR reads through MiXCR, one entry per CDR3 protein. This sample has roughly 240,000 distinct CDR3 sequences, with 8.2% found just once. This sequence originates from a male patient younger than 18 who had a stem cell transplant for acute lymphoblastic leukemia, so the T cells may come from the graft donor. Sequencing was performed on PBMCs, mostly from graft donor cells, taken 180 days after TCRalphabeta/CD19-depleted stem cell transplant. The rearrangement links TRBV5-4 to TRBJ2-5; 11 nucleotides match TRBD2. The chain's CDR3 is CASRLAGGEETQYF. For the CDR3, the DNA is TGTGCCAGCAGGTTAGCGGGAGGGGAAGAGACCCAGTACTTC.